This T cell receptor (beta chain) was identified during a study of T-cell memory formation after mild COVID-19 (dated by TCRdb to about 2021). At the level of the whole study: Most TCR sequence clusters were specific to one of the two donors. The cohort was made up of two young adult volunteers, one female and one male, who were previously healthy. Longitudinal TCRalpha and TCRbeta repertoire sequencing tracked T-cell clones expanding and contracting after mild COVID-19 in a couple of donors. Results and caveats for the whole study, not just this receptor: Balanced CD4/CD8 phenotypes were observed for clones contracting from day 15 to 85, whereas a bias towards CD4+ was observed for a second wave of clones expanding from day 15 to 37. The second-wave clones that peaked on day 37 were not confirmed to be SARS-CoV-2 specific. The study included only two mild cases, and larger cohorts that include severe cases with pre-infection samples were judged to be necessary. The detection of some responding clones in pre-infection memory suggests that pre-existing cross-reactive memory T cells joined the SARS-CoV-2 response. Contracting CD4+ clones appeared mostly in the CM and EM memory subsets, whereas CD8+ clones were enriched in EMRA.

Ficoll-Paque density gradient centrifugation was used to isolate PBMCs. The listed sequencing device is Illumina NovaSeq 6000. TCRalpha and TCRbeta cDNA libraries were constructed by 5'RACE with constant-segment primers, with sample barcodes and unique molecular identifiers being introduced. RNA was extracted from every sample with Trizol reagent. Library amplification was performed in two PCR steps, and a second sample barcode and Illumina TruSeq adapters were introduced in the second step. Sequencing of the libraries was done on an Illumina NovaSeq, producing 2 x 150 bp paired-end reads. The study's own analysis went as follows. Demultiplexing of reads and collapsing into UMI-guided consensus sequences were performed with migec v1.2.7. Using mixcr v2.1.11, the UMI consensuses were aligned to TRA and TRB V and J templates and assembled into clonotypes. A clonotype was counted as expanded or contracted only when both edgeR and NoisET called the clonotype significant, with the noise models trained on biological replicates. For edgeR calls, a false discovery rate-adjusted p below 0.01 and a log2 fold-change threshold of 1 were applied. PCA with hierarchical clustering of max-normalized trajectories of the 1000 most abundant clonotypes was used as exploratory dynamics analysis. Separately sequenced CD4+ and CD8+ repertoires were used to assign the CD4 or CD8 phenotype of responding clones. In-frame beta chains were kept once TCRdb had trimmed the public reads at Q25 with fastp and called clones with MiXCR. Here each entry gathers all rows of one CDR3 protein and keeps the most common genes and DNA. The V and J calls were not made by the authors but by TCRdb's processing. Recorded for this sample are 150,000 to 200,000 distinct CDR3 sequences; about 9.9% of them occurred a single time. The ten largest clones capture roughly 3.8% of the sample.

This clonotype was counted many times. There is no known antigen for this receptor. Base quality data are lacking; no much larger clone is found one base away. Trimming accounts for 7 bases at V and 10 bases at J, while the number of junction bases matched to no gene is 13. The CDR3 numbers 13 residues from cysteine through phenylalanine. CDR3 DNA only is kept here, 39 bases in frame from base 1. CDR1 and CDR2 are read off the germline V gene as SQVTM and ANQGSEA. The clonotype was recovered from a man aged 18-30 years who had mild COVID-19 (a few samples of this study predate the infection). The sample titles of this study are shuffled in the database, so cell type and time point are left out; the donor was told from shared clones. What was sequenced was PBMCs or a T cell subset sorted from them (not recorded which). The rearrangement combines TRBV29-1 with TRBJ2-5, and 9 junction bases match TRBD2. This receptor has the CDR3 CSALARAGGHQYF. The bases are TGCAGCGCCCTGGCGAGGGCGGGGGGGCACCAGTACTTC.